Below are 32 T cell receptor beta chains sequenced from a single sample in a study of T-cell reconstitution after alpha-beta-depleted transplantation in children. It was with unique molecular identifiers that the TCRbeta library was prepared. MiXCR was run by TCRdb on the PCR reads, yielding one entry per CDR3 protein. The sample has 400,000 to 500,000 distinct CDR3 sequences, approximately 10% seen once. The sequencing used PBMCs from the stem cell graft donor, collected from the stem cell graft. These receptors were obtained from a human donor who donated a stem cell graft to a child with acute myeloid leukemia.

This clonotype occurred many times. V gene TRBV5-1 combines with J gene TRBJ2-1, with D tentatively TRBD1 or TRBD2 (5 bases each). Germline V gene sequence: CDR1 SGHRS, CDR2 YFSETQ. The CDR3 covers 15 residues. Trimming shortened V by 1 base and J by 0 bases, and 8 bases separated the two germline ends. The CDR3 nucleotides read TGCGCCAGCAGCTTGATTGGGGGCTCCTACAATGAGCAGTTCTTC. Protein product: CASSLIGGSYNEQFF.

This clonotype turned up a few times. V is TRBV7-2 and J is TRBJ2-1; tentative D call: TRBD2 (7 bases). CDR1 and CDR2 (germline): SGHTA, FQGNSA. V was trimmed by 5 bases and J by 8 bases, leaving 19 bases between them. The length of the CDR3 is 15 residues. The CDR3 DNA follows: TGTGCCAGCAGCGCCGGGGGGCTGGGTCGAGATGAGCAGTTCTTC. Amino acid sequence: CASSAGGLGRDEQFF.

The chain employs TRBV4-1 and TRBJ2-3; perhaps TRBD2 as D (5 bases). Germline-derived CDR1 and CDR2 are MGHRA and YSYEKL. Trimming took 6 bases from V and 3 from J, leaving 19 bases between them. The CDR3 runs to 16 residues. The CDR3 DNA sequence: TGCGCCAGCAGGCAGAACCCCAGCCGGGGTACAGATACGCAGTATTTT. It specifies CASRQNPSRGTDTQYF.

This clonotype was recorded many times. The chain couples TRBV3-1 to TRBJ1-3; D remains unclear. V shed 1 base and J shed 4 bases, with 5 bases lying between them. The CDR3 loop spans 13 amino acids. Per germline, CDR1 LGHDT and CDR2 YNNKEL (reference sequence). CDR3 loop: CASSQGFGNTIYF. The DNA for the CDR3 is TGTGCCAGCAGCCAAGGTTTCGGAAACACCATATATTTT.

This clonotype was seen repeatedly, ten times or more. This rearrangement joins TRBV20-1 to TRBJ1-5; the D gene is possibly TRBD1 (5 bases). There are 14 residues in the CDR3. Germline CDR1 reads DFQATT; CDR2 reads SNEGSKA (reference sequence). Trimming pared 5 bases from V and 0 bases from J, leaving 11 bases between. The CDR3 nucleotides are TGCAGTGCTCGGGGCGGAGATAGCAATCAGCCCCAGCATTTT. Encoded protein: CSARGGDSNQPQHF.

Worth noting for this clonotype: This could be a read error, since a much larger clone is one nucleotide away. The chain recombines TRBV4-2 with TRBJ2-7; D might be TRBD1 (6 bases). Germline V CDR1 and CDR2: LGHNA, YNFKEQ. The CDR3 has 14 amino acids. The CDR3 sequence: CAISPGQFSYEQYF. CDR3 sequence (DNA): TGTGCCATCAGCCCCGGACAGTTCTCCTACGAGCAGTACTTC.

This clonotype showed up just a few times. A junction boundary mismatches the germline segment, possibly from a read error. This chain uses TRBV20-1 with TRBJ2-1, with 8 nucleotides matching TRBD2. Germline CDR1 and CDR2: DFQATT and SNEGSKA (reference sequence). This CDR3 spans 15 amino acids. CDR3 sequence reads: CSSRAGTRGANEQFF. Written as DNA, the CDR3 is TGCAGTTCTAGGGCCGGGACTAGGGGTGCCAATGAGCAGTTCTTC.

This clonotype was seen only a few times. This chain connects TRBV12-3 or TRBV12-4 to TRBJ2-2; unclear D gene. CDR3 length: 13 amino acids. Trimming left V 7 bases short and J 4 bases short, with 10 bases between. CDR3: CASIEQITGELFF. CDR3 DNA: TGTGCCAGCATTGAACAAATCACCGGGGAGCTGTTTTTT.

This clonotype was counted a few times. This chain links TRBV12-3 or TRBV12-4 with TRBJ1-2; no reliable D call. V was shortened by 6 bases and J by 5 bases, with 16 bases between the two germline ends. The CDR3 spans 14 residues. The CDR3 reads CASRPILSGYGYTF. CDR3 bases: TGTGCCAGCAGACCCATCCTAAGTGGGTATGGCTACACCTTC.

This clonotype has only a few counts. The chain links TRBV20-1 to TRBJ2-4; the D call may be TRBD1 or TRBD2 (5 bases each). V gave up 6 bases and J gave up 7 bases, with 13 bases separating them. CDR1 DFQATT and CDR2 SNEGSKA come from the germline V gene (reference sequence). The CDR3 spans 12 residues. CDR3 region: CSAPDWGNIQYF. The CDR3 nucleotides read TGCAGTGCACCCGATTGGGGGAACATTCAGTACTTC.

The genes are TRBV28 and TRBJ2-7, with no clear D. This CDR3 has 14 residues. The V end was cut by 8 bases, the J end by 2 bases, with 16 bases between. Germline loops: CDR1 MDHEN, CDR2 SYDVKM. The CDR3: CASVPDLQTYEQYF. CDR3 DNA sequence: TGTGCCAGCGTCCCCGACCTTCAAACCTACGAGCAGTACTTC.

A few counts support this clonotype. V and J are TRBV10-3 and TRBJ2-7; the match to TRBD2 covers 7 bases. The CDR3 length is 15 residues. CDR1 ENHRY and CDR2 SYGVKD come from the germline V gene. The J segment lost 0 bases and the V segment lost 0 bases, leaving 2 bases of the junction unmatched. CDR3 sequence: CAISESAGDSYEQYF. The CDR3 DNA follows: TGTGCCATCAGTGAGTCGGCGGGAGACTCCTACGAGCAGTACTTC.

The genes are TRBV11-1 and TRBJ1-6; TRBD1 matches 9 bases. CDR1 and CDR2 (germline): SGHAT, FQDESV (reference sequence). J lost 1 base, V lost 0 bases, and 7 bases had no gene match. The CDR3 spans 19 residues. CDR3 protein: CASSLAGQGRTSYNSPLHF. The DNA of the CDR3 is TGTGCCAGCAGCTTAGCGGGACAGGGCCGCACGTCCTATAATTCACCCCTCCACTTT.

This clonotype was picked up many times. J is TRBJ1-5 and V is TRBV6-5; TRBD1 might be the D (5 bases). Deletions cut 7 bases from V and 7 bases from J, with 17 bases between. The CDR3 consists of 14 residues. Germline lookup yields CDR1 MNHEY and CDR2 SVGAGI. The CDR3 protein is CASTSPGGLQPQHF. DNA for the CDR3: TGTGCCAGCACTTCTCCTGGGGGTTTACAGCCCCAGCATTTT.

Only a few counts were recorded for this clonotype. V usage is TRBV18 and J usage is TRBJ1-6, with TRBD1 matching over 10 bases. Germline-derived CDR1 and CDR2 are KGHSH and LQKENI. With V trimmed by 6 bases and J by 10 bases, 6 bases remained unmatched. The CDR3 totals 14 residues. The CDR3 DNA reads as TGTGCCAGCTCGGCCGGGACAGGGGCCTCACCCCTCCACTTT. Translated: CASSAGTGASPLHF.

The chain combines TRBV10-1 with TRBJ2-5; TRBD1 agrees at 7 bases. Germline CDR1 WNHNN, CDR2 SYGVQD (reference sequence). V lost 1 base, J lost 5 bases, and 7 bases stayed unmatched. The CDR3 is 15 residues long. The CDR3 DNA reads TGCGCCAGCAGTGAGTGGGGGACAGCTCGTGAGACCCAGTACTTC. Translated, it gives CASSEWGTARETQYF.

This clonotype has only a few counts. The chain couples TRBV6-1 to TRBJ2-1, with 7 bases that match TRBD2. V lost 7 bases, J lost 3 bases, and 9 bases stayed unmatched. Germline assignment: CDR1 MNHNS and CDR2 SASEGT. The CDR3 has 15 amino acids. The CDR3 sequence: CASKSGLADYNEQFF. CDR3 nucleotides: TGTGCCAGCAAGAGTGGCCTAGCGGACTACAATGAGCAGTTCTTC.

In its sample, this clonotype was seen a few times. The V call is TRBV25-1, the J call TRBJ2-7; TRBD1 matches 8 bases. The germline gives CDR1 MGHDK, CDR2 SYGVNS. V lost 4 bases and J lost 3; bases outside the gene matches: 2. The CDR3 extends over 13 amino acids. The CDR3 loop is CASSGTGIYEQYV. The CDR3, as DNA: TGTGCCAGCAGTGGGACAGGGATCTACGAGCAGTACGTC.

This clonotype was recorded only once. The chain links TRBV20-1 to TRBJ1-1; D call uncertain. The V gene's germline CDR1 is DFQATT and CDR2 SNEGSKA (reference sequence). Trimming left V 3 bases short and J 6 bases short, with 17 bases between. CDR3 length equals 14 residues. The CDR3 here is CSARSGPIVAEAFF. CDR3 sequence (DNA): TGCAGTGCTAGGAGTGGGCCAATTGTCGCTGAAGCTTTCTTT.

This clonotype occurred a few times. The chain couples TRBV25-1 to TRBJ2-3; D unresolved. Germline assignment: CDR1 MGHDK and CDR2 SYGVNS. There are 16 residues in the CDR3. Trimming pared 2 bases from V and 0 bases from J, leaving 12 bases between. The CDR3 DNA follows: TGTGCCAGCAGTGAAGGTCAGAGAGTTAGCACAGATACGCAGTATTTT. It yields the protein CASSEGQRVSTDTQYF.

A few counts support this clonotype. The gene calls are TRBV20-1 and TRBJ2-1, with D possibly matching TRBD2 (5 bases). The CDR3 runs to 16 residues. Trimming cost V 1 base and J 7 bases, with 20 bases left between them. In germline, CDR1 is DFQATT, CDR2 SNEGSKA (reference sequence). CDR3 amino acids: CSARGLRRGATNEQFF. CDR3 DNA: TGCAGTGCTAGAGGTCTCCGACGGGGAGCAACGAATGAGCAGTTCTTC.

The chain links TRBV25-1 to TRBJ2-7; D uncertain. V lost 1 base to trimming and J lost 0 bases, with 16 bases between them. The germline V gene has CDR1 MGHDK and CDR2 SYGVNS. The CDR3 is 17 residues long. The CDR3 region is CASSESVCSRSSYEQYV. The CDR3 nucleotides read TGTGCCAGCAGTGAATCGGTATGCAGTCGGAGCTCCTACGAGCAGTACGTC.

The genes are TRBV28 and TRBJ2-5; 8 nucleotides line up with TRBD2. Unmatched junction bases numbered 7, after V lost 5 bases and J lost 2 bases. In germline, CDR1 is MDHEN, CDR2 SYDVKM. The CDR3 has 15 residues. CDR3 region: CASSELAERQETQYF. CDR3 in DNA: TGTGCCAGCAGTGAACTAGCGGAGAGGCAAGAGACCCAGTACTTC.

This clonotype turned up a few times. CDR3 DNA sequence: TGCAGTGCTAGTTTAGCGGGTGAGGGGCCAGAGACCCAGTACTTC. As protein: CSASLAGEGPETQYF. This chain connects TRBV20-1 to TRBJ2-5; 7 bases are a match to TRBD2. Losses at the gene ends were 3 bases for V and 4 bases for J; bases not matched to a gene: 11. This CDR3 is built from 15 residues. Germline CDR1 reads DFQATT; CDR2 reads SNEGSKA (reference sequence).

This clonotype showed up many times. V usage is TRBV5-1 and J usage is TRBJ1-2; no clear D. Trimming removed 0 bases from V and 4 bases from J, with 13 bases in between. The germline V gene encodes CDR1 SGHRS and CDR2 YFSETQ. CDR3 length: 15 residues. CDR3 nucleotide sequence: TGCGCCAGCAGCTTGGCTCCACAGACAATCTATGGCTACACCTTC. It encodes CASSLAPQTIYGYTF.

For the CDR3, the DNA is TGTGCCTGGGGCTATTTGGATGAGCAGTTCTTC. This encodes CAWGYLDEQFF. This rearrangement joins TRBV30 to TRBJ2-1; D unresolved. V shed 5 bases and J shed 8 bases, with 10 bases lying between them. CDR1 and CDR2 from the germline V gene are GTSNPN and SVGIG (reference sequence). The CDR3 extends over 11 amino acids.

The rearrangement joins TRBV7-2 to TRBJ1-1, with a tentative D call TRBD1 (5 bases). The germline V and J ends were trimmed by 5 bases and 5 bases, with 12 bases remaining between them. The CDR3 spans 13 residues. Germline-derived CDR1 and CDR2 are SGHTA and FQGNSA. The CDR3 loop reads CASSPTTVTEAFF. Here the CDR3 DNA reads TGTGCCAGCAGCCCCACGACAGTTACTGAAGCTTTCTTT.

This clonotype was seen only a few times. The chain is built from TRBV7-9 and TRBJ1-4; tentatively, D is TRBD1 (5 bases). Germline V gene data show CDR1 as SEHNR and CDR2 as FQNEAQ (reference sequence). CDR3 length equals 13 residues. Deletions cut 6 bases from V and 5 bases from J, with 10 bases between. The CDR3 nucleotides read TGTGCCAGCAGGAAGACAGAGAATGAAAAACTGTTTTTT. It encodes CASRKTENEKLFF.

V and J are TRBV7-2 and TRBJ1-5; D is unresolved. CDR1 SGHTA and CDR2 FQGNSA come from the germline V gene. The length of the CDR3 is 12 residues. Trimming cost V 1 base and J 8 bases, with 6 bases left between them. The CDR3 region has the DNA TGTGCCAGCAGCTTAGGGGAAGAGCCCCAGCATTTT. Protein sequence: CASSLGEEPQHF.

The chain employs TRBV5-4 and TRBJ2-2; no definite D call. The germline V gene encodes CDR1 SGHNT and CDR2 YYREEE (reference sequence). Trimming left V 4 bases short and J 9 bases short, with 10 bases between. This CDR3 region has 12 residues. This CDR3 reads CASSPNNRELFF. The CDR3 bases are TGTGCCAGCAGCCCCAATAACCGGGAGCTGTTTTTT.

The chain links TRBV4-2 to TRBJ1-2, with 7 positions matching TRBD1. The CDR3 spans 14 residues. With V trimmed by 3 bases and J by 7 bases, 8 bases remained unmatched. The germline V gene encodes CDR1 LGHNA and CDR2 YNFKEQ. Here the CDR3 reads CASSQVVQGSGYTF. In DNA, the CDR3 is TGTGCCAGCAGCCAGGTAGTACAGGGGAGTGGCTACACCTTC.

The table lists this clonotype with a few counts. V is TRBV5-5 and J is TRBJ1-5; possibly TRBD1 for D (6 bases). The V end was cut by 3 bases, the J end by 1 base, with 20 bases between. Germline V gene data show CDR1 as SGHKS and CDR2 as YYEKEE (reference sequence). This CDR3 is 18 amino acids long. CDR3 protein: CASSSSITGLGSNQPQHF. CDR3 nucleotides: TGTGCCAGCAGCTCGTCTATAACAGGGCTTGGAAGCAATCAGCCCCAGCATTTT.